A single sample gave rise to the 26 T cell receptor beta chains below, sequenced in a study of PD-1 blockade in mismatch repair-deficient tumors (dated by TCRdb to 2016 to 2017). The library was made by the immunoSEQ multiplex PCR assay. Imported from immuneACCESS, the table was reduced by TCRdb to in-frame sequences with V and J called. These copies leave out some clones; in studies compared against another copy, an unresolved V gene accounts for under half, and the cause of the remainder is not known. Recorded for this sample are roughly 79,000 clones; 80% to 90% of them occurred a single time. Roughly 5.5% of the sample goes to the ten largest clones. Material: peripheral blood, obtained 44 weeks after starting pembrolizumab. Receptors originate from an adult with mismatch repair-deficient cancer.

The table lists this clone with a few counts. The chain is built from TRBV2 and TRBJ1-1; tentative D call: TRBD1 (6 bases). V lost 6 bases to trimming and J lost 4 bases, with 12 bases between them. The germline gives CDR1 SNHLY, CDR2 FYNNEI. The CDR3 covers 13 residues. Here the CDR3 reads CASSLRQVTEAFF. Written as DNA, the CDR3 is TGTGCCAGCAGCCTACGACAGGTCACTGAAGCTTTCTTT.

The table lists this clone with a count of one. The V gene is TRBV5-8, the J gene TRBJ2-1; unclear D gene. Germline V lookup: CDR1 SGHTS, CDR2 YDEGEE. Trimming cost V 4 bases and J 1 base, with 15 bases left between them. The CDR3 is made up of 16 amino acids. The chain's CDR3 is CASSPRVTYSYNEQFF. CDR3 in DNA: TGTGCCAGCAGCCCACGGGTGACTTATTCCTACAATGAGCAGTTCTTC.

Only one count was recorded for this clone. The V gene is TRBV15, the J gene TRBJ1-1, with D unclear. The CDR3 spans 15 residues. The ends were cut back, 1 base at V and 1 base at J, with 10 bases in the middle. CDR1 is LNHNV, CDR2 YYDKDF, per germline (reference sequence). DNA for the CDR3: TGTGCCACCAGCAGAGTCGCAGTCGGGAACACTGAAGCTTTCTTT. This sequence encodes CATSRVAVGNTEAFF.

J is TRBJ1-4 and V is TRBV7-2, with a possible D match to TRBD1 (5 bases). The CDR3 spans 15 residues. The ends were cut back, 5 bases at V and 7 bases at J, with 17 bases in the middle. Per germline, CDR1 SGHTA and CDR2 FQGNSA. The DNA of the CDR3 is TGTGCCAGCAGCCCCGGGGGGGGGATGGGTGAAAAACTGTTTTTT. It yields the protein CASSPGGGMGEKLFF.

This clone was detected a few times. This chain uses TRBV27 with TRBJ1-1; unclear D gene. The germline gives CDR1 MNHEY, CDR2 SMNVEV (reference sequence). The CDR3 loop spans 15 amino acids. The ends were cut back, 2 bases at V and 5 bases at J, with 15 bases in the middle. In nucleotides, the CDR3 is TGTGCCAGCAGTTTAAATGGTATGCGTGGGACTGAAGCTTTCTTT. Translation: CASSLNGMRGTEAFF.

CDR3 nucleotide sequence: TGTGCCAGCAGCCAAGGAACTACATATGGCTACACCTTC. This translates into CASSQGTTYGYTF. V is TRBV4-2 and J is TRBJ1-2; D remains ambiguous. Germline V CDR1 and CDR2: LGHNA, YNFKEQ. The CDR3 has 13 residues. The ends were cut back, 1 base at V and 5 bases at J, with 8 bases in the middle.

The CDR3 is CSVARGPPGNTIYF. CDR3 DNA sequence: TGCAGCGTTGCCAGGGGCCCTCCTGGAAACACCATATATTTT. The gene calls are TRBV29-1 and TRBJ1-3, with D possibly TRBD1 on 6 matching bases. The CDR3 has 14 amino acids. Trimming pared 4 bases from V and 2 bases from J, leaving 12 bases between. The germline V gene encodes CDR1 SQVTM and CDR2 ANQGSEA.

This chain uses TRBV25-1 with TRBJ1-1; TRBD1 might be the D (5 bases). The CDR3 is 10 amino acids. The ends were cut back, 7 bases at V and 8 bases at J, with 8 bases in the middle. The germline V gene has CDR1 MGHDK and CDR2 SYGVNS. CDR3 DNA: TGTGCCAGCATGAGGGGAGAAGCTTTCTTT. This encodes CASMRGEAFF.

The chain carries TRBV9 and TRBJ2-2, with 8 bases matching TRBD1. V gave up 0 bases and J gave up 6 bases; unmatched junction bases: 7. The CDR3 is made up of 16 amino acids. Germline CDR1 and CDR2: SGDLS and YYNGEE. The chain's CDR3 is CASSVVVQGDPGELFF. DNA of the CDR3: TGTGCCAGCAGCGTAGTGGTACAGGGGGATCCCGGGGAGCTGTTTTTT. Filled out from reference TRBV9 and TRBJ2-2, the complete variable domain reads DSGVTQTPKHLITATGQRVTLRCSPRSGDLSVYWYQQSLDQGLQFLIQYYNGEERAKGNILERFSAQQFPDLHSELNLSSLELGDSALYFCASSVVVQGDPGELFFGEGSRLTVL.

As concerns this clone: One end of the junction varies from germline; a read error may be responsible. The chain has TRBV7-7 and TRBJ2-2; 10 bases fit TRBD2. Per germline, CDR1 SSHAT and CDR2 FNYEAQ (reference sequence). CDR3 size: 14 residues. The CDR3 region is CASSSGLADGELFF. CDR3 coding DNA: TGTGCTAGCAGCTCCGGACTAGCGGACGGGGAGCTGTTTTTT.

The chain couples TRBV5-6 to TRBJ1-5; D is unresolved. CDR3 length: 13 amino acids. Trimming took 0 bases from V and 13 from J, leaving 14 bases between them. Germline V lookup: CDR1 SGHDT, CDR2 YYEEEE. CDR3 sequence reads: CASSLAAGIFQHF. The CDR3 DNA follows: TGTGCCAGCAGCTTGGCGGCCGGAATTTTTCAGCATTTT.

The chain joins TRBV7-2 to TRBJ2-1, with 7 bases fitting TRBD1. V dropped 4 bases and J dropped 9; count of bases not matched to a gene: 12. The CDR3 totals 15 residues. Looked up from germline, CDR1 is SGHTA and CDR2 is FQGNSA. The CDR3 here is CASSSTGVRSGEQFF. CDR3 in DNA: TGTGCCAGCAGCTCCACAGGGGTAAGGTCGGGTGAGCAGTTCTTC.

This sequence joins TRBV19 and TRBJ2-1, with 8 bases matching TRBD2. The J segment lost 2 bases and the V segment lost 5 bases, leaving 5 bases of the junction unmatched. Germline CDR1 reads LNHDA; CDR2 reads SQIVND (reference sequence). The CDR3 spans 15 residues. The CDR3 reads CASSPQAGAYNEQFF. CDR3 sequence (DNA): TGTGCCAGTAGTCCCCAAGCGGGAGCCTACAATGAGCAGTTCTTC.

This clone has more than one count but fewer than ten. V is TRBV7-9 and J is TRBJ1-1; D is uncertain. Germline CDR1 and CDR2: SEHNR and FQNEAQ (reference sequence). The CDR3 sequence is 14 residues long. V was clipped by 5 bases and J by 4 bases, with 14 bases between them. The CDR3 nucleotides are TGTGCCAGCAGCCGAACGGGTCTTTTCACTGAAGCTTTCTTT. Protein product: CASSRTGLFTEAFF. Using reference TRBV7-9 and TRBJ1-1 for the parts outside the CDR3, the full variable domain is DTGVSQNPRHKITKRGQNVTFRCDPISEHNRLYWYRQTLGQGPEFLTYFQNEAQLEKSRLLSDRFSAERPKGSFSTLEIQRTEQGDSAMYLCASSRTGLFTEAFFGQGTRLTVV.

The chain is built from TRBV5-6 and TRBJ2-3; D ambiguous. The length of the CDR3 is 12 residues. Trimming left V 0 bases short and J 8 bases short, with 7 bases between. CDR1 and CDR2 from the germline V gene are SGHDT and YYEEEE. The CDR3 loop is CASSLGRGTQYF. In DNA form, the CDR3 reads TGTGCCAGCAGCTTGGGGAGAGGTACGCAGTATTTT.

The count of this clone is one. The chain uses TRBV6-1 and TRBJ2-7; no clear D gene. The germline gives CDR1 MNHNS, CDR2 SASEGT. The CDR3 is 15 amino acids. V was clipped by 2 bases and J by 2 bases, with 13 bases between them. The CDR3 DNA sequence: TGTGCCAGCAGTGAACAGAGGCGGACCCCCTACGAGCAGTACTTC. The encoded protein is CASSEQRRTPYEQYF.

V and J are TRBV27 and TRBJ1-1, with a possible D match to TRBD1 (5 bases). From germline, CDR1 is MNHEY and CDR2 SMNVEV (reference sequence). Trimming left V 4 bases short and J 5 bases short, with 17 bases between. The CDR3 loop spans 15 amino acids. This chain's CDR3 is CASSYAPQGSTEAFF. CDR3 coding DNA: TGTGCCAGCAGTTACGCCCCCCAGGGTAGTACTGAAGCTTTCTTT.

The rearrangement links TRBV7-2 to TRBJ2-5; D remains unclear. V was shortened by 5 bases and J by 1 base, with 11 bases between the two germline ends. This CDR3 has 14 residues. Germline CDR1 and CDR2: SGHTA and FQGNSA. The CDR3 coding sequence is TGTGCCAGCAGCCTAAATGGCGGCCAAGAGACCCAGTACTTC. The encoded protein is CASSLNGGQETQYF.

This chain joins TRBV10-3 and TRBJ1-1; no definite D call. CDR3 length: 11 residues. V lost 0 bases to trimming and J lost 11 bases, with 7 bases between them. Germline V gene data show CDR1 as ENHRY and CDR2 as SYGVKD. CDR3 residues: CAISESRVAFF. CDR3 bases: TGTGCCATCAGTGAGTCAAGGGTCGCTTTCTTT.

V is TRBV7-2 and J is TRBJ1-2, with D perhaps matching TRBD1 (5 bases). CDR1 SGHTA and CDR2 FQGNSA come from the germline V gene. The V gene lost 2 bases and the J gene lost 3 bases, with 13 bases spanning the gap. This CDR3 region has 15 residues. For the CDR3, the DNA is TGTGCCAGCAGCTTATTTGTGGGGGGGGACTATGGCTACACCTTC. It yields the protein CASSLFVGGDYGYTF.

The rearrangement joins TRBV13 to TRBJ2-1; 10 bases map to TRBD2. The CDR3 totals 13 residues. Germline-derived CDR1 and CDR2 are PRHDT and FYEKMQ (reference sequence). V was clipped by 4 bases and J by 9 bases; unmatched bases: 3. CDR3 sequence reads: CASSWTSGREQFF. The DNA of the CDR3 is TGTGCCAGCAGCTGGACTAGCGGTCGTGAGCAGTTCTTC. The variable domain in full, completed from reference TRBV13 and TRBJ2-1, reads AAGVIQSPRHLIKEKRETATLKCYPIPRHDTVYWYQQGPGQDPQFLISFYEKMQSDKGSIPDRFSAQQFSDYHSELNMSSLELGDSALYFCASSWTSGREQFFGPGTRLTVL.

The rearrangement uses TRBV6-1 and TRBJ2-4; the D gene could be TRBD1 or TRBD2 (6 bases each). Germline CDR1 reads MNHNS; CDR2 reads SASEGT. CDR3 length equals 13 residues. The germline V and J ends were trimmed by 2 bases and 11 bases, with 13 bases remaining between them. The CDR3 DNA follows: TGTGCCAGCAGTGAATACCCCCGGGGGCTTCAGTACTTC. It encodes CASSEYPRGLQYF.

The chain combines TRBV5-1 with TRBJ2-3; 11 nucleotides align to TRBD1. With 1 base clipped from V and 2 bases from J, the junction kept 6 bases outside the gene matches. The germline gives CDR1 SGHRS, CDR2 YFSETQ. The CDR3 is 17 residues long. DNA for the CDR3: TGCGCCAGCAGCTTGCCCCGGACAGGGGGCTTCACAGATACGCAGTATTTT. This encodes CASSLPRTGGFTDTQYF.

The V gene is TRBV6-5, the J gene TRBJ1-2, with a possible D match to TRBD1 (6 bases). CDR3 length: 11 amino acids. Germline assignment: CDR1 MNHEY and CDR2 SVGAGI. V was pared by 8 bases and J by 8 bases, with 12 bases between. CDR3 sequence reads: CASVGAWGYTF. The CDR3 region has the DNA TGTGCCAGCGTGGGGGCTTGGGGCTACACCTTC.

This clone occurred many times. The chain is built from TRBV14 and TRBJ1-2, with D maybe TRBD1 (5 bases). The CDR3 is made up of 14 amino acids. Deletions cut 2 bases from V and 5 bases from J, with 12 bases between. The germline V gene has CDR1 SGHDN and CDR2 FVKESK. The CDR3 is CASSQSGRKYGYTF. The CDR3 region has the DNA TGTGCCAGCAGCCAATCGGGACGGAAATATGGCTACACCTTC.

CDR3 region: CASSFANNQPQHF. CDR3 bases: TGTGCCAGCAGTTTTGCCAACAATCAGCCCCAGCATTTT. The rearrangement uses TRBV27 and TRBJ1-5; D not resolved. This CDR3 region has 13 residues. V was trimmed by 3 bases and J by 3 bases, leaving 6 bases between them. Germline lookup yields CDR1 MNHEY and CDR2 SMNVEV (reference sequence).